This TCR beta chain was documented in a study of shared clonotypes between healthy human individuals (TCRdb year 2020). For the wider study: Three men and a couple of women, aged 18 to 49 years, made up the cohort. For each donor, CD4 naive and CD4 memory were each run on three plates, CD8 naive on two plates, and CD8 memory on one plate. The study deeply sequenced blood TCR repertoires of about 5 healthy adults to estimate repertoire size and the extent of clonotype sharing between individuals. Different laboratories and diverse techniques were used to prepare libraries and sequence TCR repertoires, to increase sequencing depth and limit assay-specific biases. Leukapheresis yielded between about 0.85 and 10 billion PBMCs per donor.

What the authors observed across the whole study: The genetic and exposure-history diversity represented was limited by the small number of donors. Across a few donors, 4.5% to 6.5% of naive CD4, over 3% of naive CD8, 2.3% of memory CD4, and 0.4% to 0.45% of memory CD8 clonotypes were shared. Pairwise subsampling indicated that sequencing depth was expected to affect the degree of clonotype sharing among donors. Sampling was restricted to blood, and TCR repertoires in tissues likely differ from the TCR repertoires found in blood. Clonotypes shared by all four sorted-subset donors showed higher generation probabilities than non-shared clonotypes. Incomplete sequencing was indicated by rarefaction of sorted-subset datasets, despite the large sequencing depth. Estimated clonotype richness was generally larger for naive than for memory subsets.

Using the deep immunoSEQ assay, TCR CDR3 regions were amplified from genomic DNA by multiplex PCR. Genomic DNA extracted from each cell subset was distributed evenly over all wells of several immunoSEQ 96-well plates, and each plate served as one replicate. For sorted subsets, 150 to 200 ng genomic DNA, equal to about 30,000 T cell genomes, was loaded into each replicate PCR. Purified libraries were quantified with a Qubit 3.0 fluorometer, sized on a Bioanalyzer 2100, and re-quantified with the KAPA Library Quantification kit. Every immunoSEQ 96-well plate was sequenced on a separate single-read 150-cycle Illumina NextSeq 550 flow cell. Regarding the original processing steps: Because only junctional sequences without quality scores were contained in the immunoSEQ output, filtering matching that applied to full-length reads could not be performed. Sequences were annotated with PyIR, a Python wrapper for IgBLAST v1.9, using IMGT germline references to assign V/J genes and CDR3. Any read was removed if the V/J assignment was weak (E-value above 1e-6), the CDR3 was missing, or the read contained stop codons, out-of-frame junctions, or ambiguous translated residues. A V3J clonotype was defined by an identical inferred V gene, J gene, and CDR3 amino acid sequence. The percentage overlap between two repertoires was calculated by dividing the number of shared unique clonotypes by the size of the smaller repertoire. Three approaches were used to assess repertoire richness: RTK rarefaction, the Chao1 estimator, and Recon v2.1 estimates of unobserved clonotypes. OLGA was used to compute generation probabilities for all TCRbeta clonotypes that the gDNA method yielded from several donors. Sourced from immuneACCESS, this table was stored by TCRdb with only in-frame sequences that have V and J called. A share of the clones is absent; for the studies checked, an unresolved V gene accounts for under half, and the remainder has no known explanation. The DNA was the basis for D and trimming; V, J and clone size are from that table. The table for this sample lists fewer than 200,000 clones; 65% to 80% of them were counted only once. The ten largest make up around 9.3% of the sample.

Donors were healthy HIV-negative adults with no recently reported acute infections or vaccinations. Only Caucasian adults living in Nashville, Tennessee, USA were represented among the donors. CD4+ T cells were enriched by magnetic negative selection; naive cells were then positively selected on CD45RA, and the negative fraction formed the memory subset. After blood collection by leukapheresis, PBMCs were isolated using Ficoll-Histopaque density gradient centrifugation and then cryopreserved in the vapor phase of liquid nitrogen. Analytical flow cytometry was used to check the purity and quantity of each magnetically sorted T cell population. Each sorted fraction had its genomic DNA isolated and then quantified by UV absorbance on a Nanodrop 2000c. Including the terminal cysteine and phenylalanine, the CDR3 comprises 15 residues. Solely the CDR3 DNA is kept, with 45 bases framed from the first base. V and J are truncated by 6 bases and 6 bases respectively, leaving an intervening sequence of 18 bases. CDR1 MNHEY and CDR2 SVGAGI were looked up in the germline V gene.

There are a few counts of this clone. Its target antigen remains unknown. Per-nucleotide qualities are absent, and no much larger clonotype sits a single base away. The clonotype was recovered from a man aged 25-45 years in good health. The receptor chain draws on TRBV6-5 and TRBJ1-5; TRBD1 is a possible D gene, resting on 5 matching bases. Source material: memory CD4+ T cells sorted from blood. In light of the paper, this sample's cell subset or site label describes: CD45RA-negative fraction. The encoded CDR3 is CASRRRVQGGQPQHF. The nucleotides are TGTGCCAGCAGAAGGAGGGTCCAGGGCGGTCAGCCCCAGCATTTT.